This T cell receptor beta chain appears in the sequencing data of a study of blood T cell repertoires in COVID-19. Looking at the study overall: The United States, Italy and Spain provided the acute and convalescent COVID-19 samples. PBMCs, B-cell-depleted T cells, or T cells were the source of the cDNA or gDNA that made up the material.

The germline V gene encodes CDR1 SGHTA and CDR2 FQGTGA. The CDR3 runs 16 residues. The V gene end was trimmed by 4 bases and the J gene end by 7 bases; junction bases not matched to a gene: 10. Measured with immunoSEQ multiplex PCR; TCRdb has only the in-frame clones, and not every one. The sample has approximately 30,000 clones, around three quarters seen once. The gene calls are TRBV7-3 and TRBJ2-1; 10 positions agree with TRBD1. The material sequenced was peripheral blood. The sequence was obtained from a man between 65 and 85 years old with acute or convalescent COVID-19. The CDR3 DNA sequence: TGTGCCAGCAGCTATCTCCGGGACAGGGGACCGAATGAGCAGTTCTTC. It yields the protein CASSYLRDRGPNEQFF.